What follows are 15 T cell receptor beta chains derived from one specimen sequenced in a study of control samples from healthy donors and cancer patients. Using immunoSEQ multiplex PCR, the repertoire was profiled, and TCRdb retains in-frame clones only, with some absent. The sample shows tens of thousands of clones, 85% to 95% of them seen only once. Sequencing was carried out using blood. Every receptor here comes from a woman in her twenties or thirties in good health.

CDR3 residues: CSVGTSGRETQYF. The CDR3, as DNA: TGCAGCGTTGGTACTAGCGGGAGGGAGACCCAGTACTTC. The gene calls are TRBV29-1 and TRBJ2-5, with TRBD2 matching over 12 bases. Germline V gene data show CDR1 as SQVTM and CDR2 as ANQGSEA. The CDR3 totals 13 residues. After removal of 4 bases from V and 5 bases from J, the junction contained 2 bases not matched to a gene.

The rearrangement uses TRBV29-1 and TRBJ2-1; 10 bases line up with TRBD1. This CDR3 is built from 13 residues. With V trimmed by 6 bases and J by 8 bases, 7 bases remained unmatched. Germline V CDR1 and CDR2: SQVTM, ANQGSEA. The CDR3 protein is CSVLLDRGYEQFF. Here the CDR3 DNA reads TGCAGCGTGCTGTTGGACAGGGGGTATGAGCAGTTCTTC.

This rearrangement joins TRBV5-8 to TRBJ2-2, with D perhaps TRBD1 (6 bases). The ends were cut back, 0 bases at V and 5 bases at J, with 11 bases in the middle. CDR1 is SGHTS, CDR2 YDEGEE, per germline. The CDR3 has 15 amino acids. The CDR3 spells CASSLAGQGTGELFF. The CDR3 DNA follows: TGTGCCAGCAGCTTGGCGGGTCAGGGGACCGGGGAGCTGTTTTTT.

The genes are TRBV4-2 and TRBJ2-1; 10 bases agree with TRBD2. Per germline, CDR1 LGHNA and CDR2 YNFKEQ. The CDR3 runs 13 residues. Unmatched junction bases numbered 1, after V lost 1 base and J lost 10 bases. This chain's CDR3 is CASSQAAGGEQFF. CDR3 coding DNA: TGTGCCAGCAGCCAAGCAGCGGGGGGGGAGCAGTTCTTC.

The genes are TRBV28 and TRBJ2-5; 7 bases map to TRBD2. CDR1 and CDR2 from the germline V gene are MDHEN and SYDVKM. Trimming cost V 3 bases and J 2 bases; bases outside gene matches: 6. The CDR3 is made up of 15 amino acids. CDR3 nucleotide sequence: TGTGCCAGCAGTTTTGGGGGGGTTCGACAAGAGACCCAGTACTTC. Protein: CASSFGGVRQETQYF.

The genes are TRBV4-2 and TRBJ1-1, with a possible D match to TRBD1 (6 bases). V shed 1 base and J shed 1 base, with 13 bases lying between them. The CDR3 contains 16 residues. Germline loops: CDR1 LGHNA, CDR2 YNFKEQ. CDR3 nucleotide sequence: TGTGCCAGCAGCCAAGTGGGGGCCCGGTCGAACACTGAAGCTTTCTTT. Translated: CASSQVGARSNTEAFF.

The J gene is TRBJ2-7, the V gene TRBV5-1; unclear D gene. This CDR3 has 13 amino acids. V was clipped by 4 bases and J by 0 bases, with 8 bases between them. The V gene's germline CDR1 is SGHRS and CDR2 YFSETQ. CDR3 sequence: CASSHLSSYEQYF. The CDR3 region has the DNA TGCGCCAGCAGCCACCTTAGCTCCTACGAGCAGTACTTC.

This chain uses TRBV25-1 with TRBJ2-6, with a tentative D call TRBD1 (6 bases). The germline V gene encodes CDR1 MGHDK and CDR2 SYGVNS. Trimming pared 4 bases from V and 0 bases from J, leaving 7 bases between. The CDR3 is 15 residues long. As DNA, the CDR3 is TGTGCCAGCAGTGGGACAGCCTCTGGGGCCAACGTCCTGACTTTC. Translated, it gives CASSGTASGANVLTF.

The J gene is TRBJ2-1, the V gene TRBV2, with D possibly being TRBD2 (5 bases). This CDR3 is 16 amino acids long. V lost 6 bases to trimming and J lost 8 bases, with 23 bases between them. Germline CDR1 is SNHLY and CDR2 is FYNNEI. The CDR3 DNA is TGTGCCAGCAGCCCTCCCGAGACTACCCCGAGGGATGAGCAGTTCTTC. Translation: CASSPPETTPRDEQFF.

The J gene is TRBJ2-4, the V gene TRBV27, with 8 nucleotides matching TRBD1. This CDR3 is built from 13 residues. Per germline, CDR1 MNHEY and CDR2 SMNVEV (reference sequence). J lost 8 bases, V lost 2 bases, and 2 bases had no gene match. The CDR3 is CASSLDRGDIQYF. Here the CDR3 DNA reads TGTGCCAGCAGTTTAGACAGGGGTGACATTCAGTACTTC.

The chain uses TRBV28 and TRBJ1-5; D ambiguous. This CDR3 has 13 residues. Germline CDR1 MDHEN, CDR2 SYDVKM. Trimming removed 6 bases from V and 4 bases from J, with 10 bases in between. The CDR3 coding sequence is TGTGCCAGCAGACTGGACGGGAATCAGCCCCAGCATTTT. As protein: CASRLDGNQPQHF. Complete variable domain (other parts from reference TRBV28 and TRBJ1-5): DVKVTQSSRYLVKRTGEKVFLECVQDMDHENMFWYRQDPGLGLRLIYFSYDVKMKEKGDIPEGYSVSREKKERFSLILESASTNQTSMYLCASRLDGNQPQHFGDGTRLSIL.

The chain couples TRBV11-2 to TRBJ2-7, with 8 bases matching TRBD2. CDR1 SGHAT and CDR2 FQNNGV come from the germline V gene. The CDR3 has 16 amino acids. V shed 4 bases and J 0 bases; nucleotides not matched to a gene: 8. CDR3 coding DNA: TGTGCCAGCAGCTACACTAGCGGCCAAATCTCCTACGAGCAGTACTTC. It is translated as CASSYTSGQISYEQYF.

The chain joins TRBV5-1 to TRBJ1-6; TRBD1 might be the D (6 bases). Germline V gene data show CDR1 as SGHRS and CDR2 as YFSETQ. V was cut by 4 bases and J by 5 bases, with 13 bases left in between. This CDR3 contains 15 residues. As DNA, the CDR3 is TGCGCCAGCAGCACCGGGACACCGGATAATTCACCCCTCCACTTT. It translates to CASSTGTPDNSPLHF.

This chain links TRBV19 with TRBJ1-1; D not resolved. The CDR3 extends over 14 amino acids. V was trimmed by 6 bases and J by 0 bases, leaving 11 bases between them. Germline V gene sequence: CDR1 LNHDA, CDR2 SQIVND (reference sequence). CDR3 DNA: TGTGCCAGTAGAGACTTACGGATGAACACTGAAGCTTTCTTT. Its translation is CASRDLRMNTEAFF.

The CDR3 sequence is CASMIDPGQGLYGYTF. The CDR3 bases are TGTGCCAGTATGATTGACCCGGGACAGGGACTCTATGGCTACACCTTC. This chain joins TRBV19 and TRBJ1-2; 9 bases map to TRBD1. The CDR3 has 16 residues. J was trimmed by 4 bases and V by 7 bases; bases with no gene match: 13. Germline V gene data show CDR1 as LNHDA and CDR2 as SQIVND (reference sequence). Using reference TRBV19 and TRBJ1-2 for the parts outside the CDR3, the full variable domain is DGGITQSPKYLFRKEGQNVTLSCEQNLNHDAMYWYRQDPGQGLRLIYYSQIVNDFQKGDIAEGYSVSREKKESFPLTVTSAQKNPTAFYLCASMIDPGQGLYGYTFGSGTRLTVV.